This T cell receptor beta chain was identified in a study of T cells in tuberculosis (dated by TCRdb to between 2018 and 2020). Some background on the complete study: To characterize T cells specific for the mycobacterial lipid antigen glucose monomycolate (GMM), the study used CD1B tetramers together with high-throughput TCR immunosequencing. In a South African clinical cohort, IGRA-negative adolescents, IGRA-positive adolescents with latent tuberculosis and adults with active tuberculosis were compared, with 10 to 11 people in each group. Results the study describes overall, beyond this receptor: Compared with IGRA-negative controls, TCR-alpha repertoires from active tuberculosis had smaller mean NN-distances to GMM-specific TCRs, which suggests that these TCRs underwent clonal expansion. The smaller NN-distances were partly driven by shorter CDR3-alpha lengths in active tuberculosis patients, and the difference for TCR-beta did not reach statistical significance. Which clinical samples got chosen depended on the availability of cryopreserved specimens, and the active tuberculosis cases were adults, whereas the controls were adolescents. With the diverse GMM-specific repertoire as input, a classifier achieved around 90% accuracy (AUROC around 0.88), whereas GEM motif frequencies as input gave roughly 70% accuracy.

This clone was observed a single time. The specificity of this receptor is unknown. No base quality values were provided; no much bigger clone lies one nucleotide off. At study entry, a tuberculin skin test and the QuantiFERON-TB GOLD In-Tube IGRA were used to screen adolescents for latent tuberculosis infection. Immunosequencing of unsorted cryopreserved PBMC covered, on average, approximately 100,000 T cells per clinical donor. Eleven high schools in the Worcester region of the Western Cape, South Africa, served as enrollment sites for adolescents aged 12 to 18 years. Roughly ten M. tuberculosis-infected adolescents and some 10 uninfected adolescents were selected, with the two groups matched for age and sex. PBMC from adolescents were isolated by density centrifugation from freshly drawn heparinized blood and then cryopreserved. The CDR3 starts with the cysteine, ends with the phenylalanine, and has 15 residues. The only DNA kept is the CDR3, 45 bases in frame from the first base. CDR1 and CDR2 (SGHTS, YDEGEE) derive from the germline V gene. Unmatched junction bases come to 6, with V trimmed by 0 bases and J by 7 bases.

TCR libraries were generated with the immunoSEQ multiplex PCR assay, using TCR-beta and/or TCR-alpha/delta assays for each sample. The Illumina high-throughput platform was used to sequence the amplified TCR libraries. The paper's data handling went like this. Clustering and dimensionality reduction were performed using pairwise TCRdist distances among GMM-specific receptors from ex vivo sorted or in vitro expanded T cells. The score assigned to each clinical repertoire was mean NN-distance, meaning the average TCRdist to the nearest 10% of tetramer-positive reference sequences. GEM TCR motif frequency was calculated as the fraction of unique TCRs that matched known GEM sequences by V/J usage and CDR3 length. Active tuberculosis was classified by linear discriminant analysis with leave-one-out cross-validation, implemented in scikit-learn. TCRdb re-hosts the immuneACCESS table, in-frame sequences only. Its copies lack some clones; in the studies checked, an unresolved V gene accounts for under half of them, and the cause for the rest is not known. V, J and clone size are taken as reported in that table, and D and trimming were inferred from the DNA itself. The sample includes tens of thousands of clones, with more than 90% observed a single time. The top ten clonotypes cover approximately 7.9% of the sample.

This clonotype was sampled from a donor between 10 and 35 years old with latent tuberculosis or without tuberculosis infection. Sequenced sample: PBMCs. Recombination joined TRBV5-8 with TRBJ1-4, and TRBD1 aligns with 7 junction nucleotides. The base sequence is TGTGCCAGCAGCTTGGAGAGGGGGCGTTTTGAAAAACTGTTTTTT. Protein translation: CASSLERGRFEKLFF.